The present T cell receptor (beta chain) was sequenced within a study of blood T cell repertoires in COVID-19. About the study: There were acute and convalescent COVID-19 samples, and they came from the United States, Italy and Spain. T cells, B-cell-depleted T cells, or PBMCs provided the cDNA or gDNA that served as material.

The CDR3 is 14 residues long. The junction had 8 bases not matched to a gene; V was cut back by 5 bases and J by 5 bases. CDR1 SGHRS and CDR2 YFSETQ come from the germline V gene. In the source study's methods: Amplification of reference gene primers provided the estimated nucleated cell counts. Sequencing used immunoSEQ multiplex PCR; TCRdb keeps in-frame clones, though not all of them. For V, J and clone size, that table is used; D and trimming come from the DNA. This table holds approximately 90,000 clones, 86% found once. This rearrangement joins TRBV5-1 to TRBJ2-5, with TRBD2 matching 8 bases. The TCR was taken from a woman of 80 years or more with acute or convalescent COVID-19. Sequenced sample: peripheral blood. The CDR3 here is CASRDVSGGETQYF. CDR3 coding DNA: TGCGCCAGCAGAGATGTATCGGGAGGGGAGACCCAGTACTTC.